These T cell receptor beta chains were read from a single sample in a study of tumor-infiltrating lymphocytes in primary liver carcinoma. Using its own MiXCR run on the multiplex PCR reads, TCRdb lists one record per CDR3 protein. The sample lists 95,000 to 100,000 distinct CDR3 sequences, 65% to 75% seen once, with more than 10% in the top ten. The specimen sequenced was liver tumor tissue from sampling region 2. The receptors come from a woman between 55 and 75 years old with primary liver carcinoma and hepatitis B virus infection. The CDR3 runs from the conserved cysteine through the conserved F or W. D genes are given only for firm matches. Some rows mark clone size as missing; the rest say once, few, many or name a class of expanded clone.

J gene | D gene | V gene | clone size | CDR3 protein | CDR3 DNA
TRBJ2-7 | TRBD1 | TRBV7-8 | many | CASSFRPGQASYEQYF | TGTGCCAGCAGCTTCCGCCCCGGACAGGCCTCCTACGAGCAGTACTTC
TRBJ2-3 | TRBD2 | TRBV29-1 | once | CSVEGGRVTDMQYF | TGCAGCGTGGAGGGCGGGAGAGTCACAGATATGCAGTATTTT
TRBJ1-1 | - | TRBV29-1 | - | CSVEDLLGYRHRNTVAFF | TGCAGCGTTGAAGATCTTCTGGGATATAGACACAGGAACACTGTAGCTTTCTTT
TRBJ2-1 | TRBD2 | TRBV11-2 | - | CASSCTSDGEQFF | TGTGCCAGCAGCTGTACTAGCGACGGTGAGCAGTTCTTC
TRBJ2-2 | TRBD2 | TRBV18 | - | CASSRGTSGRRTGELLF | TGTGCCAGCTCACGAGGAACTAGCGGGAGGCGCACCGGGGAGCTGTTATTT
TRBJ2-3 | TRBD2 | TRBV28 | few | CASSFASGSTDTQYF | TGTGCCAGCAGTTTCGCCAGCGGGAGTACAGATACGCAGTATTTT
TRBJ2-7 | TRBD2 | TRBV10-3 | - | CAISTKPGLAGNKQYF | TGTGCCATAAGTACCAAACCGGGACTAGCGGGAAACAAGCAGTACTTC
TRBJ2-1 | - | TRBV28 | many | CASMVPGANEQFF | TGTGCCAGCATGGTCCCCGGGGCCAATGAGCAGTTCTTC
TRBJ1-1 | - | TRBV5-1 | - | CTSSLTGGRAEAFF | TGCACCAGCAGCTTGACTGGGGGTCGGGCTGAAGCTTTCTTT
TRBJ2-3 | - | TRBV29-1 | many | CSVGVRQGGTDTQYF | TGCAGCGTTGGGGTAAGGCAGGGAGGCACAGATACGCAGTATTTT
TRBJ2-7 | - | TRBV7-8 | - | CASSLRGLSWGSSYEQYF | TGTGCGAGCAGCTTGAGAGGACTCAGCTGGGGAAGCTCCTACGAGCAGTACTTC
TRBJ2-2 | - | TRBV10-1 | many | CASSLWNTGELFF | TGCGCCAGCAGTCTCTGGAACACCGGGGAGCTGTTTTTT
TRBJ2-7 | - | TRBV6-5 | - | CASSYERPHERAYEQYF | TGTGCCAGCAGTTACGAACGACCCCACGAGAGAGCCTACGAACAGTACTTC
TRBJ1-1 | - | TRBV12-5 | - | CASPLGGTEAFF | TGTGCTAGTCCGCTCGGGGGAACTGAAGCTTTCTTT
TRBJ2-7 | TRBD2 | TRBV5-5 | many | CASSHGLAGAYEQYF | TGTGCCAGCAGTCATGGACTAGCGGGAGCCTACGAGCAGTACTTC
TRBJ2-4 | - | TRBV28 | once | CASIKGGSGNIQHF | TGTGCCAGCATAAAGGGGGGGTCGGGAAACATTCAGCACTTC
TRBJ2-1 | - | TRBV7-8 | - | CASSLGQGRCNEQFF | TGTGCCAGCAGCTTAGGCCAGGGGCGATGTAATGAGCAGTTCTTC
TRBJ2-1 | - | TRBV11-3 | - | CASSLGFSGLSHNEQFF | TGTGCCAGCAGTTTAGGGTTCAGCGGGCTTTCCCACAATGAGCAGTTCTTC
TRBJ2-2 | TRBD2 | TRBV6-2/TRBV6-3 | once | CASSYSTSSEELFF | TGTGCCAGCAGTTACTCGACTAGCAGTGAGGAGCTGTTTTTT
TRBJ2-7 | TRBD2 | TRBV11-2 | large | CASSLDWVSLAGPYEQYF | TGTGCCAGCAGCTTAGATTGGGTCAGTCTAGCGGGTCCCTACGAGCAGTACTTC
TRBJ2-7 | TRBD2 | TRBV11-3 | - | CANSLEASGRHLRTTYEQYF | TGTGCAAACAGCTTAGAAGCTAGCGGGAGGCATCTTCGGACAACCTACGAGCAGTACTTC
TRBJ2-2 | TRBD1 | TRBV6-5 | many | CASSYAGTGVTGELFF | TGTGCCAGCAGTTACGCGGGGACAGGGGTCACCGGGGAGCTGTTTTTT
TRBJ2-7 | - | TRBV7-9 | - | CASSLSVTGSYEQYF | TGTGCCAGCAGCTTATCCGTGACTGGGTCCTACGAGCAGTACTTC
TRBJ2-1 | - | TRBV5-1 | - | CACRPNEGEQFF | TGCGCCTGTAGGCCCAACGAAGGTGAGCAGTTCTTC
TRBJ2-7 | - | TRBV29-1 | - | CRGGGGSYEQYF | TGCAGAGGGGGTGGGGGGAGCTACGAGCAGTACTTT
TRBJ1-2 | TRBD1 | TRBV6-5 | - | CASSTPYRGTPNYGYTF | TGTGCCAGCAGTACTCCATACAGGGGGACCCCTAACTATGGCTACACCTTC
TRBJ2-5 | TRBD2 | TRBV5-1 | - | CARSLREYETQYF | TGCGCCAGGAGCTTGCGGGAGTACGAGACCCAGTACTTC
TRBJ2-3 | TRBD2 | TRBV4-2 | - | CASIQGIAGRNTQYF | TGTGCCAGCATCCAGGGAATAGCGGGACGGAATACGCAGTATTTT
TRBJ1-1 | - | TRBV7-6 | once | CASRPGGLHTEAFF | TGTGCCAGCAGACCCGGGGGGTTGCACACTGAAGCTTTCTTT
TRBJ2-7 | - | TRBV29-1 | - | CSVELAYDQYF | TGCAGTGTTGAACTAGCCTACGATCAGTACTTC
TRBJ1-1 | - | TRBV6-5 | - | CANIPTPTSNTEVFF | TGTGCCAACATCCCGACACCTACATCGAACACTGAAGTTTTCTTT
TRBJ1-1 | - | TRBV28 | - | CASRTRFRGFTEAFF | TGTGCCAGCAGGACCCGGTTTCGGGGGTTCACTGAAGCTTTCTTT
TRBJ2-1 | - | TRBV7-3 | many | CASSPSGLRRSSYNEQFF | TGTGCCAGCAGCCCCTCCGGTTTGAGGAGGAGCTCCTACAATGAGCAGTTCTTC
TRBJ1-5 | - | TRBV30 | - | CAWKLLGPIPQPQHF | TGTGCCTGGAAGCTGCTGGGACCAATACCCCAGCCCCAGCATTTT
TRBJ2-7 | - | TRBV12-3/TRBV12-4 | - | CAISLAAGSYDQYF | TGTGCCATCAGTTTAGCTGCTGGGTCCTACGATCAGTACTTC
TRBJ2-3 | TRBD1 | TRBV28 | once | CANRDRAGTDTQYF | TGTGCCAACAGGGACAGGGCTGGTACAGATACTCAGTATTTT
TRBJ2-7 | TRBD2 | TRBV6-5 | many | CAERLANYEQYF | TGTGCAGAGAGACTAGCGAACTACGAGCAGTACTTC
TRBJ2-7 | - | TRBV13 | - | CASSGRLVGNDQYF | TGTGCCAGCAGCGGAAGATTAGTCGGTAACGATCAGTACTTC
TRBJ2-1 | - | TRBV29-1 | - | CSVEEGAGANEQFF | TGCAGCGTCGAGGAGGGGGCAGGGGCAAATGAGCAGTTCTTC
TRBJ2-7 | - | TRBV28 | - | CASSLTVTYEQYF | TGTGCCAGCAGTTTAACGGTGACGTACGAGCAGTACTTC
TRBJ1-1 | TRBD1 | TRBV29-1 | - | CSVETGGNTEASF | TGCAGCGTTGAAACAGGGGGGAACACTGAAGCTTCCTTT
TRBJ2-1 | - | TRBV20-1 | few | CSAPVQSSYNEQFF | TGCAGTGCTCCTGTACAGAGCTCCTACAATGAGCAGTTCTTC
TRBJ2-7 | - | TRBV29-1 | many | CSVAPSAGRYEQYF | TGCAGCGTTGCCCCGTCGGCAGGGCGATACGAGCAGTACTTC
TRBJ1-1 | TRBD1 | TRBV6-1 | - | CASIEYQGGTEAFF | TGTGCCAGTATTGAATACCAGGGGGGCACTGAAGCTTTCTTT
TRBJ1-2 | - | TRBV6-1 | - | CDSSDGDYGYTF | TGTGACAGCAGTGACGGAGACTATGGCTACACCTTC
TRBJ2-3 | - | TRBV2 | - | CASSDWQGSTDTQYF | TGTGCCAGCAGTGACTGGCAGGGGAGCACAGATACGCAGTATTTT
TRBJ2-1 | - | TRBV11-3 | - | CAIGGGERRYNEQFF | TGTGCCATCGGAGGGGGCGAGAGGAGGTACAATGAGCAGTTCTTC
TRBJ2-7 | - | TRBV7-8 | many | CASSPLTGNTYEQYF | TGTGCCAGCAGCCCACTCACAGGGAATACCTACGAGCAGTACTTC
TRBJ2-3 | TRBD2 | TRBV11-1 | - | CASSLRQCAGESHF | TGTGCCAGCAGCTTAAGGCAATGCGCGGGGGAGTCTCACTTT
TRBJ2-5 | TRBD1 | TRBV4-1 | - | CASSQLTGGREAQYF | TGCGCCAGCAGCCAACTCACAGGGGGAAGGGAGGCCCAGTACTTC
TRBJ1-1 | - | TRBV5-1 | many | CASSPGAGDTEAFF | TGCGCCAGCAGCCCCGGGGCAGGGGACACTGAAGCTTTCTTT
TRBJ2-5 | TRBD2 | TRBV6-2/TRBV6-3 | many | CASSYQGLAGGETQYF | TGTGCCAGCAGTTACCAGGGACTAGCGGGAGGAGAGACCCAGTACTTC